Presented here are 11 T cell receptor beta chains from one specimen sequenced in a study of blood T cell repertoires in COVID-19 (dated by TCRdb to the early 2020s). Libraries came from the immunoSEQ multiplex PCR assay. In its TCRdb copy, this immuneACCESS table keeps in-frame sequences only and misses some clones. Where compared with another copy, unresolved V genes explain less than half of these, and the others have no known cause. In this sample the table shows around 100,000 clones, over 80% of which occur a single time. Of the sample, around 2% falls within the top ten clones. Material: peripheral blood. Source of these receptors: a human donor with active COVID-19. The donor label of this sample is uncertain.

This chain connects TRBV5-6 to TRBJ2-1; D is perhaps TRBD2 (6 bases). V was trimmed by 2 bases and J by 10 bases, leaving 10 bases between them. The germline V gene encodes CDR1 SGHDT and CDR2 YYEEEE. This CDR3 comprises 12 residues. The CDR3 reads CASSLMGGEQFF. CDR3 DNA: TGTGCCAGCAGCTTAATGGGAGGCGAGCAGTTCTTC.

The chain links TRBV11-2 to TRBJ2-7, with 8 bases that match TRBD1. Germline V gives CDR1 SGHAT, CDR2 FQNNGV. The CDR3 has 16 residues. The V and J ends lost 2 bases and 4 bases, in that order; junction bases with no gene match: 10. CDR3 amino acids: CASSLSWTGMAYEQYF. The DNA for the CDR3 is TGTGCCAGCAGCTTAAGCTGGACAGGGATGGCTTACGAGCAGTACTTC.

V usage is TRBV18 and J usage is TRBJ1-3, with D uncertain. With 3 bases removed from V and 4 bases from J, the gap between germline ends came to 13 bases. CDR3 length: 15 amino acids. Per the germline V gene, CDR1 is KGHSH and CDR2 is LQKENI. CDR3 amino acids: CASSPPPERGNTIYF. The CDR3 nucleotides read TGTGCCAGCTCACCCCCGCCCGAACGGGGAAACACCATATATTTT.

The chain is built from TRBV11-2 and TRBJ1-1, with TRBD1 matching over 8 bases. Germline trimming cut 5 bases from V and 11 bases from J; bases unmatched to any gene: 10. CDR3 size: 13 residues. The germline CDR1 and CDR2 sequences are SGHAT and FQNNGV. The CDR3 DNA is TGTGCCAGCAGCACAGGACAGGGATGGGATGCTTTCTTT. It is translated as CASSTGQGWDAFF.

The V call is TRBV7-2, the J call TRBJ2-7; perhaps TRBD1 as D (6 bases). This CDR3 region has 13 residues. Germline V gene lookup returns CDR1 SGHTA and CDR2 FQGNSA. Deletions cut 2 bases from V and 5 bases from J, with 10 bases between. CDR3 bases: TGTGCCAGCAGCTTAATCTGGACAGACGAGCAGTACTTC. Protein sequence: CASSLIWTDEQYF.

The J gene is TRBJ2-3, the V gene TRBV5-4, with 7 bases fitting TRBD2. The V segment lost 3 bases and the J segment 2 bases; nucleotides outside the gene matches: 9. This CDR3 comprises 16 residues. CDR1 SGHNT and CDR2 YYREEE come from the germline V gene (reference sequence). CDR3 DNA sequence: TGTGCCAGCAGCTCGGCCCGACTAGCATTCACAGATACGCAGTATTTT. Its translation: CASSSARLAFTDTQYF.

The J gene is TRBJ1-6, the V gene TRBV5-5; D is unclear. The CDR3 has 11 residues. The germline CDR1 and CDR2 sequences are SGHKS and YYEKEE (reference sequence). The V and J ends lost 3 bases and 14 bases respectively, with 9 bases between them. The CDR3 DNA follows: TGTGCCAGCAGCTCCCAGTCCTCCCTCCACTTT. Translation gives CASSSQSSLHF.

The chain has TRBV11-2 and TRBJ2-7; D may be TRBD2 (6 bases). Trimming pared 3 bases from V and 3 bases from J, leaving 24 bases between. CDR3 size: 18 residues. Germline V gene sequence: CDR1 SGHAT, CDR2 FQNNGV. The CDR3 reads CASSFTHQAGGTNYEQYF. The DNA of the CDR3 is TGTGCCAGCAGCTTCACCCATCAGGCCGGGGGAACGAACTACGAGCAGTACTTC.

The chain is built from TRBV5-1 and TRBJ2-1, with 7 bases identical to TRBD1. Germline CDR1 SGHRS, CDR2 YFSETQ. Germline trimming cut 1 base from V and 7 bases from J; bases unmatched to any gene: 11. The CDR3 loop spans 16 amino acids. CDR3 in amino acids: CASSLPTGRDVNEQFF. The CDR3, as DNA: TGCGCCAGCAGCTTGCCGACAGGGCGAGATGTAAATGAGCAGTTCTTC.

This chain links TRBV4-1 with TRBJ2-3; D may be TRBD2 (7 bases). The CDR3 spans 14 residues. Trimming stripped 8 bases from V and 0 bases from J, with 12 bases between. The germline CDR1 and CDR2 sequences are MGHRA and YSYEKL. CDR3 in amino acids: CASSWGGSTDTQYF. For the CDR3, the DNA is TGCGCCAGCTCGTGGGGGGGCAGCACAGATACGCAGTATTTT.

The V call is TRBV5-1, the J call TRBJ2-3; D uncertain. Trimming stripped 4 bases from V and 2 bases from J, with 5 bases between. CDR3 size: 12 residues. Germline loops: CDR1 SGHRS, CDR2 YFSETQ. The chain's CDR3 is CASSINTDTQYF. CDR3 DNA: TGCGCCAGCAGCATCAACACAGATACGCAGTATTTT.